Listed here are 27 T cell receptor beta chains from one sample, sequenced in a study of control samples from healthy donors and cancer patients. The data were produced by immunoSEQ multiplex PCR, yet TCRdb's version contains in-frame clones alone and is incomplete. The repertoire includes 150,000 to 160,000 clones, about 93% of them detected once, and 2.4% sits in the top ten. The sample comprised blood. These TCRs come from a man aged 50 to 60 in good health.

The rearrangement joins TRBV19 to TRBJ1-5, with a weak D call TRBD1 (5 bases). This CDR3 has 15 amino acids. From germline, CDR1 is LNHDA and CDR2 SQIVND (reference sequence). V was trimmed by 2 bases and J by 1 base, leaving 9 bases between them. CDR3 region: CASSISEGSNQPQHF. The CDR3 nucleotides are TGTGCCAGTAGTATATCGGAGGGGAGCAATCAGCCCCAGCATTTT.

The V gene is TRBV6-2 or TRBV6-3, the J gene TRBJ1-5, with 7 bases fitting TRBD1. The germline V gene has CDR1 MNHEY and CDR2 SVGEGT. This CDR3 is 14 amino acids long. J gave up 5 bases and V 4 bases, and 5 bases lay outside the gene matches. The CDR3 is CASSSTTGYQPQHF. CDR3 sequence (DNA): TGTGCCAGCAGTTCTACGACAGGGTATCAGCCCCAGCATTTT.

This sequence joins TRBV5-1 and TRBJ1-1; 11 bases match TRBD1. CDR3 length: 15 amino acids. The V gene end was trimmed by 4 bases and the J gene end by 8 bases; junction bases not matched to a gene: 10. Per germline, CDR1 SGHRS and CDR2 YFSETQ. The chain's CDR3 is CASSTRTGGAAEAFF. CDR3 nucleotide sequence: TGCGCCAGCAGCACAAGGACAGGGGGCGCAGCCGAAGCTTTCTTT.

The CDR3 bases are TGTGCCAGCAGCTGCAGACTTAGCGGGACTTCCTACGAGCAGTACTTC. As protein: CASSCRLSGTSYEQYF. V and J are TRBV12-1 and TRBJ2-7; the table's D call of TRBD2 was not tested on the DNA. TRBV12-1 is reported as a pseudogene. The CDR3 totals 16 residues.

This sequence joins TRBV6-1 and TRBJ1-6; 9 bases align to TRBD1. In germline, CDR1 is MNHNS, CDR2 SASEGT. The trim removed 0 bases at V and 6 bases at J, leaving 9 bases unmatched. This CDR3 comprises 18 residues. CDR3: CASSEAPTGGRGNSPLHF. CDR3 nucleotides: TGTGCCAGCAGTGAAGCCCCCACAGGGGGCAGAGGTAATTCACCCCTCCACTTT.

The gene calls are TRBV6-5 and TRBJ1-1; 9 bases fit TRBD1. Germline CDR1 MNHEY, CDR2 SVGAGI. The CDR3 extends over 15 amino acids. Losses at the gene ends were 6 bases for V and 4 bases for J; bases not matched to a gene: 9. In DNA, the CDR3 is TGTGCCAGCAGGAACAGGGGGCGAGGGAGCACTGAAGCTTTCTTT. It specifies CASRNRGRGSTEAFF.

This clone was observed a single time. The chain uses TRBV11-2 and TRBJ2-7, with 8 bases lining up with TRBD1. CDR1 SGHAT and CDR2 FQNNGV come from the germline V gene. The CDR3 runs 14 residues. Trimming removed 1 base from V and 5 bases from J; junction bases left unmatched: 4. The CDR3 region is CASSLGQGAHEQYF. CDR3 sequence (DNA): TGTGCCAGCAGCTTAGGGCAGGGGGCTCACGAGCAGTACTTC.

The CDR3 DNA reads as TGTGCCAGCTCACCGCCGGGAGCCACAGATACGCAGTATTTT. Its translation: CASSPPGATDTQYF. V and J are TRBV18 and TRBJ2-3, with D maybe TRBD2 (6 bases). Germline assignment: CDR1 KGHSH and CDR2 LQKENI. Trimming cost V 3 bases and J 2 bases, with 9 bases left between them. The CDR3 is 14 amino acids.

There are a few counts of this clone. The V and J genes are TRBV19 and TRBJ1-5; no reliable D call. In germline, CDR1 is LNHDA, CDR2 SQIVND (reference sequence). V lost 7 bases and J 10 bases, leaving 14 bases between the germline ends. This CDR3 comprises 12 residues. The CDR3 loop reads CASNRDLDPQHF. In DNA, the CDR3 is TGTGCCAGTAATAGGGATCTGGATCCCCAGCATTTT.

A remark on this clone: At one end the junction does not follow the germline gene, possibly because of a read error. The chain couples TRBV5-1 to TRBJ1-2; 10 positions agree with TRBD1. Per the germline V gene, CDR1 is SGHRS and CDR2 is YFSETQ. This CDR3 spans 15 amino acids. CDR3 in DNA: TGCGCCAGCAACTTGGGACAGGGGACCCACTATGGCTACACCTTC. Protein: CASNLGQGTHYGYTF.

V gene TRBV28 combines with J gene TRBJ1-2; 10 bases are a match to TRBD1. V gave up 5 bases and J gave up 6 bases; unmatched junction bases: 15. Germline CDR1 reads MDHEN; CDR2 reads SYDVKM. The CDR3 has 17 amino acids. This chain's CDR3 is CASSPATGQGRKDGYTF. In DNA, the CDR3 is TGTGCCAGCAGTCCGGCGACGGGACAGGGGAGAAAGGATGGCTACACCTTC.

CDR3 bases: TGTGCCAGTAGTCGACTAGCCGGGGCCTACAATGAGCAGTTCTTC. It encodes CASSRLAGAYNEQFF. This sequence joins TRBV19 and TRBJ2-1, with 7 bases lining up with TRBD2. Germline trimming cut 5 bases from V and 2 bases from J; bases unmatched to any gene: 6. Per germline, CDR1 LNHDA and CDR2 SQIVND (reference sequence). CDR3 length equals 15 residues.

The chain couples TRBV6-5 to TRBJ2-7, with TRBD2 matching 10 bases. The V segment lost 2 bases and the J segment 6 bases; nucleotides outside the gene matches: 4. The CDR3 contains 14 residues. The germline gives CDR1 MNHEY, CDR2 SVGAGI. This CDR3 reads CASSYELAGVEQYF. CDR3 DNA sequence: TGTGCCAGCAGTTACGAGCTAGCGGGAGTCGAGCAGTACTTC.

The chain is built from TRBV3-1 (or the pseudogene TRBV3-2) and TRBJ2-5, with 9 bases identical to TRBD2. This CDR3 has 17 residues. The trim removed 0 bases at V and 7 bases at J, leaving 12 bases unmatched. Germline assignment: CDR1 LGHDT and CDR2 YNNKEL (reference sequence). CDR3 in amino acids: CASSQEKLAGYLGTQYF. The CDR3 DNA is TGTGCCAGCAGCCAAGAGAAACTAGCGGGTTACCTTGGGACCCAGTACTTC.

V gene TRBV27 combines with J gene TRBJ1-2; D is undetermined. The CDR3 contains 12 residues. Trimming pared 5 bases from V and 7 bases from J, leaving 11 bases between. Germline CDR1 and CDR2: MNHEY and SMNVEV (reference sequence). The CDR3 DNA reads TGTGCCAGCAGTCCCCTGGGTTTTGGCTACACCTTC. It codes for CASSPLGFGYTF.

The rearrangement joins TRBV3-1 (or the pseudogene TRBV3-2) to TRBJ1-1, with unresolved D. There are 14 residues in the CDR3. The V and J ends lost 3 bases and 4 bases respectively, with 12 bases between them. Germline loops: CDR1 LGHDT, CDR2 YNNKEL (reference sequence). In nucleotides, the CDR3 is TGTGCCAGCAGCCATAGTGGTAGTACCACTGAAGCTTTCTTT. It encodes CASSHSGSTTEAFF.

The rearrangement uses TRBV29-1 and TRBJ2-1, with TRBD2 matching 9 bases. Germline CDR1 is SQVTM and CDR2 is ANQGSEA. The CDR3 has 12 amino acids. After removal of 5 bases from V and 4 bases from J, the junction contained 0 bases not matched to a gene. CDR3 DNA sequence: TGCAGCGTTACTAGCGGGTACAATGAGCAGTTCTTC. Translated, it gives CSVTSGYNEQFF.

The table lists this clone with a few counts. The V call is TRBV2, the J call TRBJ2-3; possibly TRBD1 for D (6 bases). V lost 6 bases, J lost 11 bases, and 12 bases lay in between. The CDR3 runs to 11 residues. CDR1 and CDR2 (germline): SNHLY, FYNNEI. CDR3 residues: CASRRTEGQYF. The CDR3 DNA sequence: TGTGCCAGCAGAAGGACAGAGGGGCAGTATTTT.

In its sample, this clone was seen once. The chain employs TRBV2 and TRBJ2-3; TRBD1 or TRBD2 may be the D gene (5 bases each). The germline CDR1 and CDR2 sequences are SNHLY and FYNNEI. This CDR3 spans 11 amino acids. Trimming shortened V by 8 bases and J by 4 bases, and 7 bases separated the two germline ends. The CDR3 region is CASGGPDTQYF. The CDR3 nucleotides read TGTGCCAGCGGGGGACCAGATACGCAGTATTTT.

The CDR3 bases are TGTGCCAGCAGCCAAGATCTTGATAGGCGGGAGGGAACAGATACGCAGTATTTT. It is translated as CASSQDLDRREGTDTQYF. The V and J genes are TRBV3-1 (or the pseudogene TRBV3-2) and TRBJ2-3; 9 nucleotides match TRBD2. CDR1 and CDR2 (germline): LGHDT, YNNKEL (reference sequence). This CDR3 contains 18 residues. With V trimmed by 0 bases and J by 3 bases, 10 bases remained unmatched.

This clone is a singleton in its sample. This chain links TRBV12-1 with TRBJ2-1; TRBD2, the D gene given by the table, was not confirmed from the DNA. TRBV12-1 is flagged as a pseudogene. CDR3 length: 16 amino acids. The DNA for the CDR3 is TGTGCCAGCAGCTTTGGGCTAGCGGGCTGGGGGGGTGAGCAGTTCTTC. Translated, it gives CASSFGLAGWGGEQFF.

The chain combines TRBV5-1 with TRBJ2-5; TRBD1 or TRBD2 may be the D gene (5 bases each). Germline V gene data show CDR1 as SGHRS and CDR2 as YFSETQ. The V end lost 2 bases, the J end lost 2 bases, and 13 bases lay between the germline ends. The CDR3 spans 15 residues. CDR3 sequence: CASSLIPGPQETQYF. In nucleotides, the CDR3 is TGCGCCAGCAGCTTAATCCCGGGACCTCAAGAGACCCAGTACTTC.

The J gene is TRBJ1-1, the V gene TRBV29-1; D call uncertain. Per the germline V gene, CDR1 is SQVTM and CDR2 is ANQGSEA. V lost 6 bases and J 10 bases, leaving 12 bases between the germline ends. The CDR3 sequence is 10 residues long. The CDR3 nucleotides are TGCAGCGTCACAGTGGGGAGAGCTTTCTTT. It codes for CSVTVGRAFF.

V usage is TRBV21-1 and J usage is TRBJ2-3; the D call of TRBD1 is as the table states it, not checked on the DNA. TRBV21-1 is deemed a pseudogene. The length of the CDR3 is 14 residues. CDR3 in DNA: TGTGCCAGCAGGGGACAGGTCCCGCCGGATACGCAGTATTTT. Translated: CASRGQVPPDTQYF.

The genes are TRBV28 and TRBJ2-3, with D tentatively TRBD1 (5 bases). Trimming left V 4 bases short and J 0 bases short, with 8 bases between. Germline lookup yields CDR1 MDHEN and CDR2 SYDVKM. The CDR3 sequence is 14 residues long. Here the CDR3 reads CASSSPGSTDTQYF. The CDR3 DNA sequence: TGTGCCAGCAGTTCCCCAGGGAGCACAGATACGCAGTATTTT.

V gene TRBV5-6 combines with J gene TRBJ1-1; D unresolved. Looked up from germline, CDR1 is SGHDT and CDR2 is YYEEEE. The CDR3 is made up of 14 amino acids. V lost 1 base and J lost 4, with 11 bases in between. The CDR3 DNA sequence: TGTGCCAGCAGCTTGTTCGGCGGGAGCACTGAAGCTTTCTTT. Residues: CASSLFGGSTEAFF.

The V call is TRBV29-1, the J call TRBJ1-3; the match to TRBD1 covers 9 bases. The length of the CDR3 is 15 residues. Germline CDR1 SQVTM, CDR2 ANQGSEA. The V segment lost 4 bases and the J segment 3 bases; nucleotides outside the gene matches: 7. For the CDR3, the DNA is TGCAGCGTTGCCGGGACAGGGAAGATTGGAAACACCATATATTTT. It yields the protein CSVAGTGKIGNTIYF.